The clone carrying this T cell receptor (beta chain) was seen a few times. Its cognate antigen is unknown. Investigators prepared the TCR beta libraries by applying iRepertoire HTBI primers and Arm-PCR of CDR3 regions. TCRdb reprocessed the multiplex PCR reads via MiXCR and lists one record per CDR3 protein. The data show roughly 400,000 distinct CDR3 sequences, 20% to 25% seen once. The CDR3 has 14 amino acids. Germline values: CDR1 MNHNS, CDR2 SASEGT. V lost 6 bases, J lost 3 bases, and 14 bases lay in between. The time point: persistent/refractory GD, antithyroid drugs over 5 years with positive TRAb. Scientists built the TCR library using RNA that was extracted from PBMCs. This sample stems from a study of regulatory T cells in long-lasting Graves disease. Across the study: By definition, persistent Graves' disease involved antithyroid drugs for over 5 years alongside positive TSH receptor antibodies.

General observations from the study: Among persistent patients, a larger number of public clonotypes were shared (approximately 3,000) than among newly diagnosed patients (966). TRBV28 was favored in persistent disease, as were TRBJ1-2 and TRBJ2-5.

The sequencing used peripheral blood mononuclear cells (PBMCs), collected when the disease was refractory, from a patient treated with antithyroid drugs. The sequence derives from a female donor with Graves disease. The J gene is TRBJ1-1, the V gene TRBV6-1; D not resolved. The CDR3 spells CASSLTLGYTEAFF. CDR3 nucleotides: TGTGCCAGCAGCCTTACATTGGGGTACACTGAAGCTTTCTTT.